The sequence of this T cell receptor (beta chain) was determined in a study of blood T cell repertoires in COVID-19. Across the study: Before being deemed recovered, Cohort 3 donors had two negative PCRs, clearance, or symptom resolution.

Those who participated ranged in age from about 18 to 89 years and resided in about two dozen US areas. Participant-given clinical history determined each cohort assignment. Under the authors' procedure: The authors estimated nucleated cell counts from reference gene primer amplification. Data came from immunoSEQ multiplex PCR; TCRdb stores just in-frame clones and leaves some out. The D gene and trimming were derived from the DNA, and the V and J assignments and clone size from that table. In the table there are hundreds of thousands of clones, 88% of which are singletons. The CDR3 is 15 amino acids. Germline lookup yields CDR1 SGHTA and CDR2 FQGNSA. Trimming cost V 3 bases and J 5 bases, with 13 bases left between them.

The clonotype was recovered from a woman in her sixties or seventies in a cohort exposed to, infected with or recovered from COVID-19 (not recorded which). This sequence joins TRBV7-2 and TRBJ2-2; unclear D gene. The sequenced material came from PBMCs or T cells enriched from blood (not recorded which). CDR3 nucleotides: TGTGCCAGCAGCTTCGACTCCTCCCGGACCGGGGAGCTGTTTTTT. It is translated as CASSFDSSRTGELFF.